This T cell receptor beta chain was identified during a study of siplizumab effects on memory and regulatory T cells. General study points: In the presence of siplizumab, alloreactive sequences traceable to unstimulated CD4+ memory cells were significantly reduced.

In each sample, approximately 90,000 TCR templates were assayed. The assay was immunoSEQ multiplex PCR, and TCRdb's table has in-frame clones only and misses some. Counted here are some 97,000 clones, roughly 94% occurring once; the ten biggest clones make up roughly 0.61%. About this clone: What it binds is not known.

The sequencing input was Tregs sorted from blood. This TCR was recovered from a human donor in good health.

CDR3: CASSQWSPGYYEQYF. Here the CDR3 DNA reads TGCGCCAGCAGCCAATGGTCCCCGGGATACTACGAGCAGTACTTC. The genes are TRBV4-1 and TRBJ2-7, with TRBD2 as a possible D gene (5 bases). Trimming took off 2 bases at V and 3 bases at J, with 14 bases between the two ends. Germline CDR1 MGHRA, CDR2 YSYEKL. The CDR3 covers 15 residues.